The 5 T cell receptor beta chains presented below share a single source sample, sequenced in a study of CD8+ T cells in alopecia areata. Following extraction, RNA underwent reverse transcription to cDNA, which served as the sequencing template. TCRdb's copy holds only in-frame clones and misses some; the assay was immunoSEQ multiplex PCR. The repertoire holds under 20,000 clones, with 59% as singletons. Treatment described: oral pan-JAK inhibitor, 5-10 mg twice daily. Sampling of alopecia areata patients yielded lesional scalp punch biopsies as well as peripheral blood. Sequencing was performed on skin, taken at week 4, from a patient treated with tofacitinib. These receptors all come from a human donor with alopecia areata.

V is TRBV2 and J is TRBJ1-5, with D perhaps TRBD1 (5 bases). Germline CDR1 reads SNHLY; CDR2 reads FYNNEI. Trimming shortened V by 8 bases and J by 0 bases, and 14 bases separated the two germline ends. The CDR3 sequence is 15 residues long. CDR3 sequence reads: CASRLGGNSNQPQHF. CDR3 coding DNA: TGTGCCAGCCGCCTCGGGGGAAATAGCAATCAGCCCCAGCATTTT.

The chain combines TRBV28 with TRBJ1-6; 7 nucleotides match TRBD1. This CDR3 contains 14 residues. Germline-derived CDR1 and CDR2 are MDHEN and SYDVKM. V gave up 6 bases and J gave up 12 bases; unmatched junction bases: 11. The CDR3 DNA is TGTGCCAGCAGGCTCCACGGAGGGGGCAAACCCCTCCACTTT. It yields the protein CASRLHGGGKPLHF.

This chain links TRBV6-4 with TRBJ2-3; 7 nucleotides match TRBD2. V trimming: 4 bases; J trimming: 4 bases; junction bases outside the gene matches: 2. The CDR3 is 13 amino acids. Germline V lookup: CDR1 MRHNA, CDR2 SNTAGT. The DNA of the CDR3 is TGTGCCAGCAGTGGGGCGGGGGCAGATACGCAGTATTTT. Translation: CASSGAGADTQYF.

The gene calls are TRBV27 and TRBJ2-5; 7 bases fit TRBD1. The CDR3 sequence is 16 residues long. V dropped 6 bases and J dropped 9; count of bases not matched to a gene: 19. Germline loops: CDR1 MNHEY, CDR2 SMNVEV (reference sequence). For the CDR3, the DNA is TGTGCCAGCAGCCCCGAATCCGGGACAGTGACCCAGGCCCAGTACTTC. Residues: CASSPESGTVTQAQYF.

V is TRBV6-6 and J is TRBJ2-2, with 12 bases lining up with TRBD2. Germline V gene data show CDR1 as MNHNY and CDR2 as SVGAGI (reference sequence). The V segment lost 4 bases and the J segment 5 bases; nucleotides outside the gene matches: 5. The CDR3 is made up of 16 amino acids. CDR3 amino acids: CASSSTSGGDTGELFF. CDR3 nucleotides: TGTGCCAGCAGTTCGACTAGCGGGGGAGATACCGGGGAGCTGTTTTTT.